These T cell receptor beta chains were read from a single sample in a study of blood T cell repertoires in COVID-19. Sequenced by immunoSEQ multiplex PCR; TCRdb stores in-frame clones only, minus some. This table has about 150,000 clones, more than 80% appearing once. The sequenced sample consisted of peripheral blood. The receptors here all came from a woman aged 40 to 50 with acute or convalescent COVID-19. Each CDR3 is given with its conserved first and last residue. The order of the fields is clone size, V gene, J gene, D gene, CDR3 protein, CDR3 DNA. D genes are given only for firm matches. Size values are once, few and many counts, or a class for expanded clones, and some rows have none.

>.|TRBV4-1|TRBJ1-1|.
CASSSGGVSEAFF
TGCGCCAGCAGCTCGGGAGGGGTTTCTGAAGCTTTCTTT
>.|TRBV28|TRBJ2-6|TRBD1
CASSFGTGVAGANVLTF
TGTGCCAGCAGTTTTGGGACAGGGGTGGCTGGGGCCAACGTCCTGACTTTC
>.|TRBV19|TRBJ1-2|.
CASSIQGTYGYTF
TGTGCCAGTAGTATTCAGGGAACCTATGGCTACACCTTC
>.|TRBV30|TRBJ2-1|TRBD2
CAWSAGGSNEQFF
TGTGCCTGGAGTGCCGGCGGGAGCAATGAGCAGTTCTTC
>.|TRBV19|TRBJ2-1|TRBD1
CASSGQGLDEQFF
TGTGCCAGTAGTGGACAGGGTCTGGATGAGCAGTTCTTC
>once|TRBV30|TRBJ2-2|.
CAWSGLSYTGELFF
TGTGCCTGGAGCGGGTTGTCCTACACCGGGGAGCTGTTTTTT
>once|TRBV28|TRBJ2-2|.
CASSSTGLTGELFF
TGTGCCAGCAGTTCTACAGGTCTCACCGGGGAGCTGTTTTTT
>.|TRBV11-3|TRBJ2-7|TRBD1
CASRRGGGYEQYF
TGTGCCAGCAGAAGAGGGGGCGGGTACGAGCAGTACTTC
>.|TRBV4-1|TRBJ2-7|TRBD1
CASSQLDRGYEQYF
TGCGCCAGCAGCCAATTGGACAGGGGATACGAGCAGTACTTC
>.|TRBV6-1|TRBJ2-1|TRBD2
CASSEVSGLALASYNEQFF
TGTGCCAGCAGTGAAGTTTCCGGACTAGCGCTTGCCTCCTACAATGAGCAGTTCTTC
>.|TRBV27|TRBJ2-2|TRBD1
CASSYRRDRGSTGELFF
TGTGCCAGCAGTTACCGCCGGGACAGGGGATCCACCGGGGAGCTGTTTTTT
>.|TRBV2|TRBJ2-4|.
CASSEQGLWAKNIQYF
TGTGCCAGCAGTGAACAGGGTCTATGGGCCAAAAACATTCAGTACTTC
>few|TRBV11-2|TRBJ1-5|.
CASSQGVGPGQPQHF
TGTGCCAGCAGCCAAGGGGTGGGGCCCGGACAGCCCCAGCATTTT
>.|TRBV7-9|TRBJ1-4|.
CASSSHRSPNEKLFF
TGTGCCAGCAGCTCGCACAGGTCTCCTAATGAAAAACTGTTTTTT
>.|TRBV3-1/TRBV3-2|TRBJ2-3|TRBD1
CASSQRARTGGTDTQYF
TGTGCCAGCAGCCAAAGGGCGAGGACAGGGGGGACAGATACGCAGTATTTT
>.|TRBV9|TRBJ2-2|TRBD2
CASSVSSGDTGELFF
TGTGCCAGCAGCGTAAGTAGCGGGGACACCGGGGAGCTGTTTTTT
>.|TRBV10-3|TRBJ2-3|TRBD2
CAISESPSGRYTQYF
TGTGCCATCAGTGAGTCACCTAGCGGGAGATATACGCAGTATTTT
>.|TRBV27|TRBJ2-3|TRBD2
CASSSGSGPDTQYF
TGTGCCAGCAGTAGCGGGAGCGGCCCGGATACGCAGTATTTT
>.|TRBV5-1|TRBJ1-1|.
CATMRESNTEAFF
TGCGCCACCATGAGGGAGTCGAACACTGAAGCTTTCTTT
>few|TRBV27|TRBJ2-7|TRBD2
CASSFKVFSALADSYEQYF
TGTGCCAGCAGTTTTAAAGTATTCTCGGCTCTAGCGGACTCCTACGAGCAGTACTTC
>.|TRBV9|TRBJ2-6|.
CASSDDRYGANVLTF
TGTGCCAGCAGCGACGACAGGTATGGGGCCAACGTCCTGACTTTC
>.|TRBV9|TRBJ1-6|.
CASSFGSGGSPLHF
TGTGCCAGCAGCTTTGGTTCGGGGGGTTCACCCCTCCACTTT
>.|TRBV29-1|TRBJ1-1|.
CSVAGAGTEAFF
TGCAGCGTCGCAGGGGCTGGCACTGAAGCTTTCTTT
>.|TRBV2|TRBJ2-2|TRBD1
CAIGLGQGTGELFF
TGTGCTATCGGACTGGGACAGGGGACCGGGGAGCTGTTTTTT
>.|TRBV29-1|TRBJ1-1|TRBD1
CSVPRGQPDTEAFF
TGCAGCGTTCCAAGGGGGCAGCCCGACACTGAAGCTTTCTTT
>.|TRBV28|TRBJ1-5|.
CASRSGGQPQHF
TGTGCCAGCAGATCGGGTGGCCAGCCCCAGCATTTT
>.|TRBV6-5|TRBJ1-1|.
CASSTQNSDTEAFF
TGTGCCAGCAGTACACAGAACTCTGACACTGAAGCTTTCTTT
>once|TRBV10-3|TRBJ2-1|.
CAISAGVSDEQFF
TGTGCCATCAGTGCGGGGGTTTCGGATGAGCAGTTCTTC
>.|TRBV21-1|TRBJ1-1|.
CASIRLGDRGPLNTEAFF
TGTGCCAGCATACGTCTCGGGGACAGGGGGCCCCTGAACACTGAAGCTTTCTTT
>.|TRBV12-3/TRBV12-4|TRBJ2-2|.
CASSLLNTGELFF
TGTGCCAGCAGTTTACTTAACACCGGGGAGCTGTTTTTT
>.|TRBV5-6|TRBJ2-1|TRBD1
CASSRFKTGAGNEQFF
TGTGCCAGCAGCCGATTTAAGACAGGGGCAGGCAATGAGCAGTTCTTC
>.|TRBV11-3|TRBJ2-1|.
CASSMGSSYNEQFF
TGTGCCAGCAGTATGGGGAGCTCCTACAATGAGCAGTTCTTC
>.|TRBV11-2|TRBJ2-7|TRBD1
CASSLGFMTGAGYEQYF
TGTGCCAGCAGCTTAGGATTCATGACAGGGGCGGGTTACGAGCAGTACTTC
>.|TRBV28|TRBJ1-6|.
CASRAGSDSPLHF
TGTGCCAGCAGAGCGGGTTCCGATTCACCCCTCCACTTT
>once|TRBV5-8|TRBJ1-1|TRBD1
CASSLEGALTEAFF
TGTGCCAGCAGCTTGGAGGGGGCGTTGACTGAAGCTTTCTTT
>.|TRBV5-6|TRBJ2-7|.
CASSLGQVKTYEQYF
TGTGCCAGCAGCTTGGGACAGGTCAAAACCTACGAGCAGTACTTC
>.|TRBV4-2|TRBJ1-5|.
CASSDAVYSNQPQHF
TGTGCCAGCAGCGATGCGGTCTATAGCAATCAGCCCCAGCATTTT
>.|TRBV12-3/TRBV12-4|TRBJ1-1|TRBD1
CASSRQGFEAFF
TGTGCCAGCAGCCGACAGGGGTTTGAAGCTTTCTTT
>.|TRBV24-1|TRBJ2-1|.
CASGLAEGGQAEQFF
TGTGCCTCGGGACTGGCCGAGGGCGGACAGGCCGAGCAGTTCTTC
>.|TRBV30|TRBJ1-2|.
CAWSVVGRNYGYTF
TGTGCCTGGAGTGTAGTGGGGAGGAACTATGGCTACACCTTC
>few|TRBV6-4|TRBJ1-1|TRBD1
CASSGDRGTEAFF
TGTGCCAGCAGTGGGGACAGGGGAACTGAAGCTTTCTTT